These T cell receptor beta chains were read from a single sample in a study of shared clonotypes between healthy human individuals. Produced via immunoSEQ multiplex PCR; TCRdb's table is partial and in-frame only. The table records about 110,000 clones, around 68% of them present only once. The specimen was memory CD8+ T cells sorted from blood. Source of these receptors: a woman in her 30s in good health. The CDR3 runs from the conserved cysteine through the conserved F or W. The order of the fields is V gene, D gene, J gene, clone size, CDR3 DNA, CDR3 protein. A D gene is named only where the DNA matches it firmly. A clone size is listed for some rows: how often the clone was seen (once, few, many), or a class if it is expanded.

TRBV7-9	-	TRBJ2-5	-	TGTGCCAGCAACCAGAGGCAGGGGGGCCAGACCCAGTACTTC	CASNQRQGGQTQYF
TRBV7-8	-	TRBJ1-5	-	TGTGCCAGCAGCTTTATGGGGCGCAATCAGCCCCAGCATTTT	CASSFMGRNQPQHF
TRBV30	TRBD1	TRBJ2-2	few	TGTGCCTGGAGAGGGGGGACAGGGGACACCGGGGAGCTGTTTTTT	CAWRGGTGDTGELFF
TRBV29-1	TRBD1	TRBJ1-2	-	TGCAGCGTAGGACAGGGACTATCTGGCTATGGCTACACCTTC	CSVGQGLSGYGYTF
TRBV7-9	-	TRBJ2-7	many	TGTGCCTGGGAGAGCGGGGAGGGGGTGGACGAGCAGTACTTC	CAWESGEGVDEQYF
TRBV18	-	TRBJ2-7	-	TGTGCCAGCTCACCGGGAGCCCCGTGGGAAAACGAGCAGTACTTC	CASSPGAPWENEQYF
TRBV4-1	TRBD1	TRBJ1-3	-	TGCGCCAGCAGCCAAACAGGGGGGAGTGGGAGAGGAAACACCATATATTTT	CASSQTGGSGRGNTIYF
TRBV15	-	TRBJ2-7	-	TGTGCCACCAGCCCGGGGACATCCTACGAGCAGTACTTC	CATSPGTSYEQYF
TRBV13	TRBD1	TRBJ2-7	many	TGTGCCAGCAGCTTGACAGGGAAGTCCTACGAGCAGTACTTC	CASSLTGKSYEQYF
TRBV27	TRBD2	TRBJ2-3	-	TGTGCCAGCAGAACTAGCGCAGATACGCAGTATTTT	CASRTSADTQYF
TRBV15	-	TRBJ2-4	-	TGTGCCACCAGCAGAGGAACGGGGGGCCTAAACATTCAGTACTTC	CATSRGTGGLNIQYF
TRBV28	-	TRBJ2-5	many	TGTGCCAGCAGTTTCGAGGCTAGCGCTTGGGGAGAGACCCAGTACTTC	CASSFEASAWGETQYF
TRBV4-1	TRBD2	TRBJ2-7	-	TGCGCCAGCAGCCAGGGCCCGCGACTAGCGGGAGGCGAGCAGTACTTC	CASSQGPRLAGGEQYF
TRBV28	-	TRBJ1-4	-	TGTGCCAGCAGCCCGACCCGAGGGGGGAATGAAAAACTGTTTTTT	CASSPTRGGNEKLFF
TRBV13	-	TRBJ2-7	-	TGTGCCAGCAGCTTAGAGGGCGGGGCCTACGAGCAGTACTTC	CASSLEGGAYEQYF
TRBV7-9	-	TRBJ2-7	-	TGTGCCAGCAGCGCGGACGTGGCCCACAGGACCTTC	CASSADVAHRTF
TRBV7-9	-	TRBJ2-7	once	TGTGCCAGCAGCCAACGGGACTTTACCTACGAGCAGTACTTC	CASSQRDFTYEQYF
TRBV5-4	-	TRBJ2-7	-	TGTGCCAGCAGCTTCTTATCAGGATTCTCCTACGAGCAGTACTTC	CASSFLSGFSYEQYF
TRBV18	TRBD1	TRBJ2-7	-	TGTGCCAGCTCGCGAACACCGGGACAGGCAGCCTACGAGCAGTACTTC	CASSRTPGQAAYEQYF
TRBV27	TRBD2	TRBJ2-7	-	TGTGCCAGCAGTCTCGGGACTAGCGGGACCTTGGGGGAGCAGTACTTC	CASSLGTSGTLGEQYF
TRBV5-1	TRBD2	TRBJ2-2	-	TGCGCCAGCAGCCGGGGGACTAGCGGGAACACCGGGGAGCTGTTTTTT	CASSRGTSGNTGELFF
TRBV29-1	-	TRBJ2-1	few	TGCAGCGTTGTTGGGGCCTACAATGAGCAGTTCTTC	CSVVGAYNEQFF
TRBV2	-	TRBJ1-1	-	TGTGCCAGCAGCGGAATATCATTGGGAAGCACTGAAGCTTTCTTT	CASSGISLGSTEAFF
TRBV19	-	TRBJ1-1	-	TGTGCCAGTAGTATACCCATGGGGGCGAACACTGAAGCTTTCTTT	CASSIPMGANTEAFF
TRBV2	TRBD1	TRBJ2-2	-	TGTGCCAGCAGGAGAACAGGGGGTCGTGGCACCGGGGAGCTGTTTTTT	CASRRTGGRGTGELFF
TRBV7-9	TRBD1	TRBJ2-7	-	TGTGCCAGCACTCCACAGGGGGCGTCAGGCGAGCAGTACTTC	CASTPQGASGEQYF
TRBV5-4	-	TRBJ1-3	-	TGTGCCAGCAGCCAGGACAGCTCTGGAAACACCATATATTTT	CASSQDSSGNTIYF
TRBV5-4	TRBD2	TRBJ2-5	many	TGTGCCAGCAGCTTGGGGCTAGCGGGAGAAGGAGGAGAGACCCAGTACTTC	CASSLGLAGEGGETQYF
TRBV9	-	TRBJ2-3	many	TGTGCCAGCAGCCTCGAGTACCCGCCCACGCAGTATTTT	CASSLEYPPTQYF
TRBV28	TRBD1	TRBJ2-7	-	TGTGCCAGCAGTCCCGGGACAGGGCTCTACGAGCAGTACTTC	CASSPGTGLYEQYF
TRBV2	-	TRBJ2-7	-	TGTGCCAGTAACAGGGTTCCCTACGAGCAGTACTTC	CASNRVPYEQYF
TRBV15	TRBD1	TRBJ2-7	few	TGTGCCACCAGCAGGACCGGGACAGGGGCTTACGAGCAGTACTTC	CATSRTGTGAYEQYF
TRBV27	-	TRBJ2-7	once	TGTGCCAGCAGTTTATACTACGGGAGACAGTACGAGCAGTACTTC	CASSLYYGRQYEQYF
TRBV30	-	TRBJ1-1	many	TGTGCCTGGAGTCTTCAGGGGTACCCTGAAGCTTTCTTT	CAWSLQGYPEAFF
TRBV9	TRBD2	TRBJ2-3	-	TGTGCCAGCAGCGTGGGTAGCGGGGACACAGATACGCAGTATTTT	CASSVGSGDTDTQYF
TRBV7-9	TRBD1	TRBJ2-7	-	TGTGCCAGCAGCTTAAACAGGGGGGACGAGCAGTACTTC	CASSLNRGDEQYF
TRBV7-9	TRBD2	TRBJ2-4	few	TGTGCCAGCAGCTCTGGGCGGGAGGGAGCCAAAAACATTCAGTACTTC	CASSSGREGAKNIQYF
TRBV6-4	TRBD2	TRBJ2-3	many	TGTGCCAGCAGTGACTCCGGGTTAGCGGGAGCAGATACGCAGTATTTT	CASSDSGLAGADTQYF
TRBV11-2	-	TRBJ1-2	-	TGTGCCAGCAGCTTCGTCGGGCCTCTTAGGGGCTACACCTTC	CASSFVGPLRGYTF
TRBV18	TRBD1	TRBJ2-7	-	TGTGCCAGCTCGCCTGACAGGGCCGCCTACGAGCAGTACTTC	CASSPDRAAYEQYF
TRBV6-1	TRBD1	TRBJ2-1	-	TGTGCCAGCAGTGTTCCCATGGGACAGGGGGCGTACAATGAGCAGTTCTTC	CASSVPMGQGAYNEQFF
TRBV11-2	-	TRBJ1-5	-	TGTGCCAGCAGCCTACTTAATCAGCCCCAGCATTTT	CASSLLNQPQHF
TRBV27	-	TRBJ1-1	-	TGTGCCAGCAGTCTGACACCCCAAACTGAAGCTTTCTTT	CASSLTPQTEAFF
TRBV5-5	-	TRBJ2-7	-	TGTGCCAGCAGCTTGGAGGTGGGAACGCAGTACTTC	CASSLEVGTQYF
TRBV29-1	TRBD2	TRBJ2-5	-	TGCAGCGTTAGGGCGGGAGATGAGACCCAGTACTTC	CSVRAGDETQYF
TRBV5-1	TRBD1	TRBJ1-2	few	TGCGCCAGCAGCCACACAAAAGGACAGGGTTTGGGAGGCTACACCTTC	CASSHTKGQGLGGYTF
TRBV6-1	-	TRBJ2-7	-	TGTGCCAGCAGTGGAAAGGACACGGCGTACTACGAGCAGTACTTC	CASSGKDTAYYEQYF
TRBV7-9	TRBD2	TRBJ2-5	many	TGTGCCAGCAGCTTAATGCCTAGCGGGGAAGAGACCCAGTACTTC	CASSLMPSGEETQYF
TRBV28	TRBD2	TRBJ2-7	-	TGTGCCAGCAGTTTCGTAGCGGGCTACGAGCAGTACTTC	CASSFVAGYEQYF
TRBV10-3	-	TRBJ2-1	few	TGTGCCATCAGTGAGTCGGCCCATTACAATGAGCAGTTCTTC	CAISESAHYNEQFF
TRBV27	TRBD1	TRBJ2-7	-	TGTGCCAGCAGCCCACACCGGGACAGTACCTACGAGCAGTACTTC	CASSPHRDSTYEQYF
TRBV6-6	-	TRBJ2-7	-	TGTGCCAGCAGCCCCGGGGGACCCTACGAGCAGTACTTC	CASSPGGPYEQYF
TRBV5-1	-	TRBJ1-2	-	TGCGCCAGCAGCTTGGCCTCAAGGGGCAACAACTATGGCTACACCTTC	CASSLASRGNNYGYTF
TRBV4-2	-	TRBJ2-3	-	TGTGCCAGCAGCCCTGGGACTGGCCGTTTAGATACGCAGTATTTT	CASSPGTGRLDTQYF
TRBV7-9	-	TRBJ2-2	few	TGTGCCAGCAGCTTAGAGTCCGGGGAGCTGTTTTTT	CASSLESGELFF
TRBV10-1	-	TRBJ1-1	-	TGCGCCAGCAGTGTGGGGAAGGGAAACACTGAAGCTTTCTTT	CASSVGKGNTEAFF